Sequencing of this T cell receptor (beta chain) was carried out in a study of cytomegalovirus exposure and HLA in healthy donors. As regards this clone: Its antigen remains unknown.

Overall study findings and caveats: Relative to equally common others, HLA-associated TCR beta chains showed greater clonal expansion in a later analysis.

PCR amplification relied on 60 Vbeta primers (plus 13 Jbeta primers). TCRdb keeps only in-frame clones here, not all; method: immunoSEQ multiplex PCR. The data hold tens of thousands of clones, with around 80% observed a single time. Germline lookup yields CDR1 LNHDA and CDR2 SQIVND (reference sequence). The CDR3 runs 15 residues. V dropped 6 bases and J dropped 2; count of bases not matched to a gene: 9. The V gene is TRBV19, the J gene TRBJ2-7; 8 bases align to TRBD1. The clonotype was recovered from a man aged 50 to 60 in good health and CMV-seronegative. Material: PBMCs. DNA of the CDR3: TGTGCCAGTAGCGGTAACAGGGGGACCCCCTACGAGCAGTACTTC. It specifies CASSGNRGTPYEQYF.